The rows below give T cell receptor beta chains drawn from one sample of a study of PD-1 blockade in mismatch repair-deficient tumors. The table came from immunoSEQ multiplex PCR; TCRdb's copy has only in-frame clones and leaves some out. The table includes 120,000 or so clones, about nine tenths detected once. Source: peripheral blood, taken 70 to 73 weeks after starting pembrolizumab. The receptors were gathered from an adult with mismatch repair-deficient cancer. CDR3s leave out the opening cysteine and the closing phenylalanine or tryptophan.

V	J	CDR3
TRBV6-5	TRBJ2-3	ASLASRSSTDTQY
TRBV6-5	TRBJ2-1	ASSPSNSGEQF
TRBV19	TRBJ2-3	ASSPQGWAGVTDTQY
TRBV28	TRBJ2-2	ASSSFWGEENTGELF
TRBV5-1	TRBJ2-1	ASSLYRGQPYNEQF
TRBV27	TRBJ2-1	ASSLGTSGSNEQF
TRBV29-1	TRBJ2-7	SVELVASGRSYEQY
TRBV28	TRBJ1-1	ASSLDRGRAF
TRBV19	TRBJ1-2	ASSPGTGGILSGYT
TRBV10-2	TRBJ2-1	ATGGNEQF
TRBV4-1	TRBJ2-5	ASSPPAGAGQETQY
TRBV4-1	TRBJ2-1	ASSQVARGASHNEQF
TRBV7-9	TRBJ2-1	ASSPVLTSGRFNEQF
TRBV6-6	TRBJ2-7	ASSYSTSGTYEQY
TRBV19	TRBJ2-3	ASSIVGTSVETDTQY
TRBV5-3	TRBJ2-4	ARSLGPPRAYKNIQY
TRBV7-2	TRBJ2-1	ASSLDVGESYNEQF
TRBV5-1	TRBJ2-1	ASSLSPLEQF
TRBV20-1	TRBJ2-7	SARRGGEQY
TRBV18	TRBJ2-3	ASSQGTGTSTDTQY
TRBV18	TRBJ2-3	ASSPPRLAGVDTQY
TRBV5-4	TRBJ2-2	ASSLGFQGTGELF
TRBV10-3	TRBJ2-7	AISAGTSGYEQY
TRBV19	TRBJ2-2	ASSTPRTGNTGELF
TRBV11-2	TRBJ2-1	ASSLGLAGAQF
TRBV16	TRBJ2-7	ASSQLLYEQY
TRBV15	TRBJ2-4	ATSRDRPGDIQY
TRBV11-2	TRBJ2-1	ASSFQKGTGIYNEQF
TRBV7-9	TRBJ2-7	ASSADREFDEQY
TRBV11-2	TRBJ2-7	ASSKGWTGEY
TRBV6-1	TRBJ1-4	ASGQGVNEKLF
TRBV5-6	TRBJ2-3	ASSLEISTDTQY
TRBV11-2	TRBJ2-7	ASSLAVSYEQY
TRBV4-1	TRBJ1-5	ASSQERQGNQPQH
TRBV6-6	TRBJ2-1	ASSYWGEQF
TRBV7-8	TRBJ1-2	ASSLVGAPSLNYGYT
TRBV11-3	TRBJ2-7	ASSDWGNHYEQY
TRBV4-1	TRBJ2-7	ASSQVTSGSYEQY
TRBV4-1	TRBJ1-2	ASSRGYSGYT
TRBV27	TRBJ2-6	ASSPDRAGANVLT
TRBV5-4	TRBJ1-2	ASSDPRDRALYGYT
TRBV19	TRBJ2-5	ASSMGTGMLQETQY
TRBV7-3	TRBJ2-6	ASSLFIPSGANVLT
TRBV9	TRBJ1-5	ASSVGEGSNQPQH
TRBV11-2	TRBJ2-3	ASSRIEGPSTDTQY
TRBV7-2	TRBJ2-3	ASSPRTFVPKGTDTQY
TRBV5-8	TRBJ2-1	ASSWDRPVGDEQF
TRBV5-1	TRBJ2-7	ASSLEGPGEQY
TRBV6-1	TRBJ1-1	ASSEILTVTNTEAF
TRBV19	TRBJ2-1	ASNGIDDNEQF